Each of the 3 T cell receptor beta chains below was sequenced from the same sample in a study of control samples from healthy donors and cancer patients. Clones were sequenced by immunoSEQ multiplex PCR, and TCRdb holds only the in-frame ones, with some missing. The sample carries some 150,000 clones, over 90% recorded once. What was sequenced was PBMCs. These receptor sequences come from a man between 60 and 75 years old with colorectal cancer.

This clone was recorded only once. The genes are TRBV7-9 and TRBJ2-7, with 7 bases aligning to TRBD1. CDR3 size: 15 residues. V lost 5 bases, J lost 2 bases, and 9 bases stayed unmatched. The germline CDR1 and CDR2 sequences are SEHNR and FQNEAQ (reference sequence). The CDR3 nucleotides are TGTGCCAGCAGCCGGTGGGACAGATTCCCCTACGAGCAGTACTTC. This translates into CASSRWDRFPYEQYF.

The chain carries TRBV5-1 and TRBJ1-2; TRBD1 aligns across 7 bases. CDR1 SGHRS and CDR2 YFSETQ come from the germline V gene. V lost 0 bases to trimming and J lost 8 bases; unmatched junction nucleotides: 7. This CDR3 comprises 14 residues. This chain's CDR3 is CASSLGQGIEGYTF. CDR3 DNA sequence: TGCGCCAGCAGCTTGGGACAGGGAATTGAGGGCTACACCTTC.

This clone was found once. The V gene is TRBV10-1, the J gene TRBJ2-4; D unresolved. The CDR3 sequence is 14 residues long. Germline V gene data show CDR1 as WNHNN and CDR2 as SYGVQD (reference sequence). V shed 6 bases and J shed 1 base, with 10 bases lying between them. The CDR3 loop is CASSATGAKNIQYF. The CDR3 coding sequence is TGCGCCAGCAGCGCTACGGGTGCCAAAAACATTCAGTACTTC.